This note documents a single T cell receptor beta chain sequence. Measured with immunoSEQ multiplex PCR; TCRdb has only the in-frame clones, and not every one. This sample has about 75,000 clones, with about nine tenths found just once. The entry originates in a study of OX40 agonist ivuxolimab in advanced cancers. Per germline, CDR1 MDHEN and CDR2 SYDVKM. The V and J ends lost 4 bases and 12 bases respectively, with 10 bases between them. The CDR3 has 11 amino acids. This receptor was taken from an adult with an advanced solid tumor such as melanoma, head and neck, liver or kidney cancer. The J gene is TRBJ2-1, the V gene TRBV28; D gene unclear. Sequences were derived from CD4+ or CD8+ T cells sorted from blood, sampled in a trial of the OX40 agonist ivuxolimab. The DNA of the CDR3 is TGTGCCAGCAGTTCCCCCTTGTGGCAGTTCTTC. As protein: CASSSPLWQFF.